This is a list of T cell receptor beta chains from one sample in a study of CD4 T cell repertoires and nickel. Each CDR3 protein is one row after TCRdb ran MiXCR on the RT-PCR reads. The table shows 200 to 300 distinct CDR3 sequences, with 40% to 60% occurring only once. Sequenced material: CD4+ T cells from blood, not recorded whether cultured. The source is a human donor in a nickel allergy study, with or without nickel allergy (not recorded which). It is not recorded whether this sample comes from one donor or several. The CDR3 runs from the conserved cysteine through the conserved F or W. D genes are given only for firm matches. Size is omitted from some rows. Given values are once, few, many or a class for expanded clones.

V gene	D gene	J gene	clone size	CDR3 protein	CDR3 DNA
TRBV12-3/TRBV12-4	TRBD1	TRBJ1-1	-	CASSFVDRRGTEAFF	TGTGCCAGCAGTTTCGTGGACAGGAGGGGGACTGAAGCTTTCTTT
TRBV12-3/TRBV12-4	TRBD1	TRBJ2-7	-	CASSLGGTGSYEQYF	TGTGCCAGCAGTTTAGGAGGGACAGGGTCCTACGAGCAGTACTTC
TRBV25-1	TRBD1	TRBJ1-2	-	CASSGQGAGGYTF	TGTGCCAGCAGCGGACAGGGGGCGGGTGGCTACACCTTC
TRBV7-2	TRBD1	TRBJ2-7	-	CASSWPPGQGSREQYF	TGTGCCAGCAGCTGGCCGCCAGGACAGGGGTCGCGGGAGCAGTACTTC
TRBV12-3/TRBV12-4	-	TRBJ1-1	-	CASSLQGPNTEAFF	TGTGCCAGCAGTCTACAGGGACCGAACACTGAAGCTTTCTTT
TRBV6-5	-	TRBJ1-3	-	CASNGGSGNTIYF	TGTGCCAGCAACGGGGGCTCTGGAAACACCATATATTTT
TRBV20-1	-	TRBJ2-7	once	CSARGTASYEQYF	TGCAGTGCTAGAGGAACAGCATCCTACGAGCAGTACTTC
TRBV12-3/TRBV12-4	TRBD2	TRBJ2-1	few	CASSLSSSGGANEQFF	TGTGCCAGCAGTTTGAGTTCTAGCGGGGGGGCAAATGAGCAGTTCTTC
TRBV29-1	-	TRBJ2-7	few	CSVVQHEQYF	TGCAGCGTAGTACAACACGAGCAGTACTTC
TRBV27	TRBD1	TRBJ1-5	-	CASSDRGTLGNQPQHF	TGTGCCAGCAGTGACAGGGGTACTCTAGGGAATCAGCCCCAGCATTTT
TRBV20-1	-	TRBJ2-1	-	CSARSRDWATEQFF	TGCAGTGCTAGAAGCCGGGACTGGGCCACTGAGCAGTTCTTC
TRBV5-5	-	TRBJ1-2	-	CASSVDGGNYGYTF	TGTGCCAGCAGCGTGGACGGGGGGAACTATGGCTACACCTTC
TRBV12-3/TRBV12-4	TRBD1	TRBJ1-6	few	CASKSRQGENSPLHF	TGTGCCAGCAAATCCCGACAGGGGGAAAATTCACCCCTCCACTTT
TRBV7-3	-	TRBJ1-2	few	CASSLQGGYGYTF	TGTGCCAGCAGCTTACAGGGCGGCTATGGCTACACCTTC
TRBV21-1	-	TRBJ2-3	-	CASRLETGTTSTDTQYF	TGTGCCAGCAGACTTGAGACCGGGACAACTAGCACAGATACGCAGTATTTT
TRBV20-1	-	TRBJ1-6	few	CSARDGSNSPLHF	TGCAGTGCTAGGGACGGGAGTAATTCACCCCTCCACTTT
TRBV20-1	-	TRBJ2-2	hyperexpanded	CSARSQDFTGELFF	TGCAGTGCTAGATCCCAAGACTTCACCGGGGAGCTGTTTTTT
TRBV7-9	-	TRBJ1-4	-	CASSSRGGNEKLFF	TGTGCCAGCAGCTCAAGGGGAGGGAACGAAAAACTGTTTTTT